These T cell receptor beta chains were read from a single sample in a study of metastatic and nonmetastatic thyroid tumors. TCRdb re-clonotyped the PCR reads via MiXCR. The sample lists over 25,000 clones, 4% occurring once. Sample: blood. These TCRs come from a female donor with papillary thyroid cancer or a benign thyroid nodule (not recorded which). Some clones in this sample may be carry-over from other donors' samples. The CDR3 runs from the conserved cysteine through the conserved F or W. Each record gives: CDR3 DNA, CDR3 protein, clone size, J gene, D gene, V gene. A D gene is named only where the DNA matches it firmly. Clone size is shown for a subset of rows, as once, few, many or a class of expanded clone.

TGTGCCAGCAGCACCATCGACAGGGTGGCCAATGAGCAGTTCTTC | CASSTIDRVANEQFF | . | TRBJ2-1 | TRBD1 | TRBV7-8
TGTGCCAGCAGTTTGGGCGGGCGAGACATTCAGTACTTC | CASSLGGRDIQYF | many | TRBJ2-4 | . | TRBV27
TGTGCCAGCATCGGACCGGGACCCTCACTCCTAGACTCCGGGGAGCTGTTTTTT | CASIGPGPSLLDSGELFF | few | TRBJ2-2 | . | TRBV16
TGTGCCAGCAGCACCGGGACAGGGGTTACGACCCAGTACTTC | CASSTGTGVTTQYF | many | TRBJ2-5 | TRBD1 | TRBV11-2
TGTGCCAGCGGGGAGGGTACGGACAATTCACCCCTCCACTTT | CASGEGTDNSPLHF | . | TRBJ1-6 | . | TRBV6-1
TGTGCCAGCAGCCATTCCAGGGGAGATACGCAGTATTTT | CASSHSRGDTQYF | . | TRBJ2-3 | . | TRBV3-1
TGTGCCAGCAGTGAACGGGAGGTGGGTGAGCAGTTCTTC | CASSEREVGEQFF | few | TRBJ2-1 | TRBD2 | TRBV25-1
TGTGCCAGCAGTGAAGGGGCCGGGATCACCGGGGAGCTGTTTTTT | CASSEGAGITGELFF | . | TRBJ2-2 | . | TRBV6-1
TGTGCCTGGAGTGTCAGTTCAGGGGGCGTTGGCTACACCTTC | CAWSVSSGGVGYTF | once | TRBJ1-2 | TRBD1 | TRBV30
TGTGCCTGGGGGGGATCGGGCAATCAGCCCCAGCATTTT | CAWGGSGNQPQHF | few | TRBJ1-5 | . | TRBV30
TGTGCCAGCGAAGGAGGGGCTTACAATGAGCAGTTCTTC | CASEGGAYNEQFF | few | TRBJ2-1 | . | TRBV6-2/TRBV6-3
TGTGCCAGCAGCGTAATGGGGATTCCTAATGAAAAACTGTTTTTT | CASSVMGIPNEKLFF | many | TRBJ1-4 | . | TRBV9
TGTGCCAGCAGTTTTACCATTCTCACCGGGGAGCCCCACGAGCAGTACTTC | CASSFTILTGEPHEQYF | few | TRBJ2-7 | . | TRBV27
TGTGCCAGCAGTTACTCACCGGGTCTCGGCTACACCTTC | CASSYSPGLGYTF | few | TRBJ1-2 | . | TRBV6-2/TRBV6-3
TGTGCCAGCAGCGTATTGATGGGGGTGAAGTTCTTC | CASSVLMGVKFF | many | TRBJ2-1 | . | TRBV9
TGCAGTGCTGCGTGGACTGGGCTTAAGATTAACGCACATTTAAATCAGCCCCAGCATTTT | CSAAWTGLKINAHLNQPQHF | few | TRBJ1-5 | . | TRBV20-1
TGTGCCACGTCCCGACAGGGGAACACTGAAGCTTTCTTT | CATSRQGNTEAFF | many | TRBJ1-1 | TRBD1 | TRBV7-9
TGTGCCAGCAGCCTTCTAGCGGAGCGGGGCGGGGAGCTGTTTTTT | CASSLLAERGGELFF | many | TRBJ2-2 | TRBD2 | TRBV5-4
TGTGCCAGCATCCAAGCGGCGGGAGGTCAAGAAGAGCAGTACTTC | CASIQAAGGQEEQYF | . | TRBJ2-7 | TRBD2 | TRBV12-3/TRBV12-4
TGTGCCACCAGCAGAGATACCGACTCGGAAGGAAACACCATATATTTT | CATSRDTDSEGNTIYF | . | TRBJ1-3 | . | TRBV15
TGTGCCAGCTCTATAGTAGCCGCCGGTGGCTACACCTTC | CASSIVAAGGYTF | many | TRBJ1-2 | . | TRBV5-4
TGTGCTAGTGTCCACCGGGACAGGTGGGGTCAGCCCCAGCATTTT | CASVHRDRWGQPQHF | . | TRBJ1-5 | TRBD1 | TRBV12-5
TGTGCCATCAGTGAGCAGAGTACTGACAATGAGCAGTTCTTC | CAISEQSTDNEQFF | many | TRBJ2-1 | . | TRBV10-3
TGTGCCAGCAGGGGACGACAGGGGATAAACTATGGCTACACCTTC | CASRGRQGINYGYTF | medium-sized | TRBJ1-2 | TRBD1 | TRBV6-1
TGTGCCAGCAGCTTAGTGGTAGCGGGAGAGGCCAATGAGCAGTTCTTC | CASSLVVAGEANEQFF | few | TRBJ2-1 | TRBD2 | TRBV7-2
TGTGCCAGCAGTCCGCGACTGCGCAACAATGAGCAGTTCTTC | CASSPRLRNNEQFF | medium-sized | TRBJ2-1 | . | TRBV27
TGTGCCAGCAGCTTCGGGTGGATGGACACCGGGGAGCTGTTTTTT | CASSFGWMDTGELFF | few | TRBJ2-2 | . | TRBV7-6
TGTGCCAGTGCCCGTATGGGGGGCAACGCCGAGCAGTACTTC | CASARMGGNAEQYF | . | TRBJ2-7 | . | TRBV27
TGCAGCGCATGGACAGGGGGAGAGACCCAGTACTTC | CSAWTGGETQYF | . | TRBJ2-5 | TRBD1 | TRBV29-1
TGCAGTGCTATAGGGACTAGCGGGCGGGAGTGGGAGCAGTACTTC | CSAIGTSGREWEQYF | . | TRBJ2-7 | TRBD2 | TRBV20-1
TGTGCCACCAGTGCAGCTGGAACGGTTGATACGGAGTATTTT | CATSAAGTVDTEYF | . | TRBJ2-3 | . | TRBV24-1
TGTGCCACCAGTATCTCCAATGAGCAGTTCTTC | CATSISNEQFF | many | TRBJ2-1 | . | TRBV24-1
TGTGCCAGCAGCTACGGGACAGGGTTGTCCGGGGAGCTGTTTTTT | CASSYGTGLSGELFF | . | TRBJ2-2 | TRBD1 | TRBV27
TGTGCCAGCAATCTCCCAGTGCCTGGAAACACAATATATTTT | CASNLPVPGNTIYF | once | TRBJ1-3 | . | TRBV28
TGTGCCAGCAATTCAGGGGTGCGGCGGGAGCAGTACTTC | CASNSGVRREQYF | few | TRBJ2-7 | . | TRBV7-9
TGCGCCAGCAGCTTGGCCTGGGGGGGAGATACTGAAGCTTTCTTT | CASSLAWGGDTEAFF | many | TRBJ1-1 | . | TRBV5-1
TGTGCCAGCAGCACCACAGGGGGCGAGACTGAAGATTTCTTT | CASSTTGGETEDFF | few | TRBJ1-1 | TRBD1 | TRBV5-1
TGTGCCAGCAGTTACGAGGCCCTGACCTCTGGAAACACCATATATTTT | CASSYEALTSGNTIYF | many | TRBJ1-3 | . | TRBV6-1
TGTGCCAGCACCCAGGGGGGGCTAAGGAATCAGCCCCAGCATTTT | CASTQGGLRNQPQHF | . | TRBJ1-5 | TRBD1 | TRBV6-2/TRBV6-3
TGTGCCAGCAGCCTGCAAGCTAGCGTCTTTCTTGAGCAGTTCTTC | CASSLQASVFLEQFF | many | TRBJ2-1 | . | TRBV5-5
TGTGCCAGCAGTTTAGCGAACCAGCCCCAGCATTTT | CASSLANQPQHF | . | TRBJ1-5 | . | TRBV12-3/TRBV12-4